The 20 T cell receptor beta chains reported below all come from one sample, sequenced in a study of blood T cell repertoires in COVID-19. Assay: immunoSEQ multiplex PCR; the TCRdb copy retains only in-frame clones and omits some. Among approximately 270,000 clones listed, just under 90% were seen once. Sequenced material: PBMCs or T cells enriched from blood (not recorded which). Every receptor here comes from a woman aged 55 to 70 who had recovered from COVID-19.

This chain uses TRBV28 with TRBJ2-1, with D unclear. CDR3 length equals 13 residues. The ends were cut back, 3 bases at V and 8 bases at J, with 11 bases in the middle. Germline CDR1 reads MDHEN; CDR2 reads SYDVKM. Here the CDR3 DNA reads TGTGCCAGCAGTTTTATAACGGCGGATGAGCAGTTCTTC. Its protein product is CASSFITADEQFF.

The chain combines TRBV19 with TRBJ1-1; D gene ambiguous. With 3 bases removed from V and 5 bases from J, the gap between germline ends came to 10 bases. The CDR3 covers 13 residues. Germline V CDR1 and CDR2: LNHDA, SQIVND (reference sequence). DNA of the CDR3: TGTGCCAGTAGTATTGGGCACACGACTGAAGCTTTCTTT. Translated: CASSIGHTTEAFF.

This clone showed up just once. The J gene is TRBJ1-4, the V gene TRBV18, with 8 bases identical to TRBD1. There are 14 residues in the CDR3. After removal of 6 bases from V and 4 bases from J, the junction contained 4 bases not matched to a gene. Per germline, CDR1 KGHSH and CDR2 LQKENI. This CDR3 reads CASSPGQDNEKLFF. Here the CDR3 DNA reads TGTGCCAGCTCCCCGGGACAGGATAATGAAAAACTGTTTTTT.

The chain has TRBV6-5 and TRBJ2-5, with a possible D match to TRBD1 (6 bases). The CDR3 runs 15 residues. Trimming cost V 4 bases and J 1 base, with 13 bases left between them. CDR1 MNHEY and CDR2 SVGAGI come from the germline V gene. The DNA of the CDR3 is TGTGCCAGCAGTTTACAGGGTCGGGCCCAAGAGACCCAGTACTTC. The encoded protein is CASSLQGRAQETQYF.

The CDR3: CASRDRGGLNYGYTF. Written as DNA, the CDR3 is TGTGCCAGCAGGGATCGGGGGGGCCTCAACTATGGCTACACCTTC. V is TRBV6-5 and J is TRBJ1-2; tentatively, D is TRBD1 (6 bases). Looked up from germline, CDR1 is MNHEY and CDR2 is SVGAGI. The CDR3 spans 15 residues. Trimming left V 6 bases short and J 2 bases short, with 16 bases between.

J is TRBJ2-3 and V is TRBV12-3 or TRBV12-4; no reliable D call. Between the trimmed V and J ends, which lost 6 bases and 7 bases, there was a span of 8 bases. The CDR3 is made up of 11 amino acids. This CDR3 is CASRPTYTQYF. The CDR3 DNA is TGTGCCAGCAGGCCGACTTATACGCAGTATTTT.

This rearrangement joins TRBV27 to TRBJ1-6, with D possibly being TRBD1 (5 bases). The CDR3 loop spans 17 amino acids. Germline CDR1 MNHEY, CDR2 SMNVEV (reference sequence). Trimming took 6 bases from V and 0 from J, leaving 15 bases between them. The CDR3 loop is CASSPGYRSSYNSPLHF. The CDR3 bases are TGTGCCAGCAGCCCAGGGTACAGGAGCTCCTATAATTCACCCCTCCACTTT.

Comments on this clone: An end of the junction differs from the germline gene, which may be a read error. The chain links TRBV7-7 to TRBJ2-7; 10 bases line up with TRBD2. Germline CDR1 reads SSHAT; CDR2 reads FNYEAQ (reference sequence). The CDR3 is made up of 15 amino acids. For the CDR3, the DNA is TGTGCTAGCAGCCCCGGGACTAGCGAAACCTACGAGCAGTACTTC. This translates into CASSPGTSETYEQYF. The full variable domain, its missing parts supplied by reference TRBV7-7 and TRBJ2-7, is GAGVSQSPRYKVTKRGQDVTLRCDPISSHATLYWYQQALGQGPEFLTYFNYEAQPDKSGLPSDRFSAERPEGSISTLTIQRTEQRDSAMYRCASSPGTSETYEQYFGPGTRLTVT.

The chain links TRBV11-3 to TRBJ2-1, with D perhaps TRBD2 (6 bases). Germline V gene lookup returns CDR1 SGHNT and CDR2 YENEEA. CDR3 length: 15 residues. The V and J ends lost 2 bases and 9 bases respectively, with 17 bases between them. The CDR3 coding sequence is TGTGCCAGCAGCTTACGGATAGCCGCGGGGAGTGAGCAGTTCTTC. It yields the protein CASSLRIAAGSEQFF.

The CDR3 sequence: CASSHYPTSGGPTGELFF. The DNA for the CDR3 is TGTGCCAGCAGCCATTACCCGACTAGCGGGGGTCCCACCGGGGAGCTGTTTTTT. The chain recombines TRBV6-2 or TRBV6-3 with TRBJ2-2; 12 nucleotides match TRBD2. V lost 6 bases to trimming and J lost 4 bases; unmatched junction nucleotides: 12. This CDR3 spans 18 amino acids. Germline V gene data show CDR1 as MNHEY and CDR2 as SVGEGT.

The rearrangement joins TRBV28 to TRBJ1-1; D may be TRBD1 (5 bases). Trimming removed 1 base from V and 9 bases from J, with 12 bases in between. CDR1 is MDHEN, CDR2 SYDVKM, per germline. This CDR3 has 13 residues. CDR3 sequence: CASSLLEDRQAFF. The CDR3 DNA reads TGTGCCAGCAGTTTATTGGAAGACAGACAAGCTTTCTTT.

DNA for the CDR3: TGTGCCAGCAGCCAAAGACGGCGGGGCGACACTGAAGCTTTCTTT. It translates to CASSQRRRGDTEAFF. The chain uses TRBV14 and TRBJ1-1; D is perhaps TRBD1 (5 bases). V shed 2 bases and J shed 3 bases, with 13 bases lying between them. CDR3 length: 15 amino acids. Germline CDR1 and CDR2: SGHDN and FVKESK. The full variable domain, in which reference TRBV14 and TRBJ1-1 provide the parts outside the CDR3, is EAGVTQFPSHSVIEKGQTVTLRCDPISGHDNLYWYRRVMGKEIKFLLHFVKESKQDESGMPNNRFLAERTGGTYSTLKVQPAELEDSGVYFCASSQRRRGDTEAFFGQGTRLTVV.

The rearrangement joins TRBV12-3 or TRBV12-4 to TRBJ2-6; D is ambiguous. V was cut by 6 bases and J by 13 bases, with 13 bases left in between. This CDR3 region has 12 residues. CDR3 nucleotide sequence: TGTGCCAGCAGCATCCGAAACGGGGTCCTGACTTTC. Protein sequence: CASSIRNGVLTF.

This chain uses TRBV5-1 with TRBJ2-7, with 12 bases that match TRBD2. V dropped 0 bases and J dropped 1; count of bases not matched to a gene: 2. The V gene's germline CDR1 is SGHRS and CDR2 YFSETQ. The CDR3 runs 16 residues. CDR3 nucleotide sequence: TGCGCCAGCAGCTTGGACCTAGCGGGGGGGTCCTACGAGCAGTACTTC. Protein: CASSLDLAGGSYEQYF. The complete variable domain, with remaining parts taken from reference TRBV5-1 and TRBJ2-7, reads KAGVTQTPRYLIKTRGQQVTLSCSPISGHRSVSWYQQTPGQGLQFLFEYFSETQRNKGNFPGRFSGRQFSNSRSEMNVSTLELGDSALYLCASSLDLAGGSYEQYFGPGTRLTVT.

V usage is TRBV14 and J usage is TRBJ1-1; D is perhaps TRBD1 (5 bases). CDR3 length: 16 amino acids. Germline CDR1 and CDR2: SGHDN and FVKESK. V shed 0 bases and J shed 0 bases, with 11 bases lying between them. CDR3 nucleotide sequence: TGTGCCAGCAGCCAAGAGTCGCAGGGTATGAACACTGAAGCTTTCTTT. Its translation: CASSQESQGMNTEAFF.

V is TRBV24-1 and J is TRBJ2-7; 7 bases match TRBD2. The germline CDR1 and CDR2 sequences are KGHDR and SFDVKD. The CDR3 is 13 amino acids. After removal of 6 bases from V and 2 bases from J, the junction contained 3 bases not matched to a gene. The CDR3 DNA reads TGTGCCACCAGTCGCGGGACTACCTACGAGCAGTACTTC. Its translation: CATSRGTTYEQYF.

The gene calls are TRBV12-3 or TRBV12-4 and TRBJ2-1, with a weak D call TRBD1 (5 bases). This CDR3 region has 11 residues. Trimming removed 3 bases at V and 9 bases at J, with 6 bases between. DNA of the CDR3: TGTGCCAGCAGTTTTGGGGCTGAGCAGTTCTTC. It yields the protein CASSFGAEQFF.

The chain employs TRBV2 and TRBJ2-1, with 12 bases identical to TRBD2. Looked up from germline, CDR1 is SNHLY and CDR2 is FYNNEI. The CDR3 is made up of 16 amino acids. Trimming removed 1 base from V and 9 bases from J; junction bases left unmatched: 7. The CDR3 DNA reads TGTGCCAGCAGTGAAGGAACTAGCGGGAGGAGGGGTGAGCAGTTCTTC. Its protein product is CASSEGTSGRRGEQFF. Full variable domain (missing parts from reference TRBV2 and TRBJ2-1): EPEVTQTPSHQVTQMGQEVILRCVPISNHLYFYWYRQILGQKVEFLVSFYNNEISEKSEIFDDQFSVERPDGSNFTLKIRSTKLEDSAMYFCASSEGTSGRRGEQFFGPGTRLTVL.

The chain is built from TRBV10-1 and TRBJ2-1, with 13 bases aligning to TRBD2. J was trimmed by 2 bases and V by 5 bases; bases with no gene match: 6. Germline loops: CDR1 WNHNN, CDR2 SYGVQD (reference sequence). The CDR3 extends over 17 amino acids. The chain's CDR3 is CASSRTSGSGPYNEQFF. CDR3 DNA sequence: TGCGCCAGCAGTCGGACTAGCGGGAGTGGCCCCTACAATGAGCAGTTCTTC.

This clone was observed once. V is TRBV4-1 and J is TRBJ2-3; unclear D gene. CDR3 length: 15 residues. From germline, CDR1 is MGHRA and CDR2 YSYEKL. Trimming took off 4 bases at V and 0 bases at J, with 11 bases between the two ends. CDR3 DNA: TGCGCCAGCAGCCCCCCGAGAGTAAGCACAGATACGCAGTATTTT. This encodes CASSPPRVSTDTQYF.